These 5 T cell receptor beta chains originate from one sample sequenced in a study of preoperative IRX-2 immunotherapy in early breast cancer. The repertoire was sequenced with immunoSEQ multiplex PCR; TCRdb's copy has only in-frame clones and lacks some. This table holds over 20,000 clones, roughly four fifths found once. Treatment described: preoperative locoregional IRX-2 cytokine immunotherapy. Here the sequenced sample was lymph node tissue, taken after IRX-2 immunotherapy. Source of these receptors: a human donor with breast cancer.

The CDR3 DNA is TGTGCCACCGCTTCTCCATGGCCCCGGGACAGGGGGGCCACCGGGGAGCTGTTTTTT. Its protein product is CATASPWPRDRGATGELFF. This sequence joins TRBV28 and TRBJ2-2; 11 nucleotides agree with TRBD1. The CDR3 sequence is 19 residues long. Trimming removed 10 bases from V and 4 bases from J; junction bases left unmatched: 20. Germline lookup yields CDR1 MDHEN and CDR2 SYDVKM.

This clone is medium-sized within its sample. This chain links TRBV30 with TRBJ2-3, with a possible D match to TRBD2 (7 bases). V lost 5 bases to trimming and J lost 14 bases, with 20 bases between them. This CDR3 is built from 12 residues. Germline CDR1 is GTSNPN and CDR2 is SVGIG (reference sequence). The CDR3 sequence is CAWDDEGGLRYF. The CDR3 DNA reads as TGTGCCTGGGATGACGAGGGGGGGCTTAGGTATTTT.

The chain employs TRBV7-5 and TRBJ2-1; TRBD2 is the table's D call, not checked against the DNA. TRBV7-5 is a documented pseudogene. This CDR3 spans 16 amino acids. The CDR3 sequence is CASSLRLAGGLGEQFF. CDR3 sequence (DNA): TGTGCCAGCAGCCTAAGACTAGCGGGGGGGCTCGGTGAGCAGTTCTTC.

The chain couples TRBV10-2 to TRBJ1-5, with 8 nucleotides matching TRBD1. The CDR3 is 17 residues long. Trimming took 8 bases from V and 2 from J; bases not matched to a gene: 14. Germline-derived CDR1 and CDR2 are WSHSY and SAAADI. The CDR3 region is CASRPGGAGFGNQPQHF. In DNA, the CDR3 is TGCGCCAGCCGCCCAGGGGGCGCAGGCTTTGGCAATCAGCCCCAGCATTTT.

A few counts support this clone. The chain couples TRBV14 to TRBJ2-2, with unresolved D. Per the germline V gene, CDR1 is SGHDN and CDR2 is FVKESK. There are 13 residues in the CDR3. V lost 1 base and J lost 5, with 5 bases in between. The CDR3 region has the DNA TGTGCCAGCAGCCAAGCCGGGACCGGGGAGCTGTTTTTT. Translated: CASSQAGTGELFF.